One and the same sample provided the 18 T cell receptor beta chains below, sequenced in a study of blood T cell repertoires in COVID-19. This table comes from immunoSEQ multiplex PCR, and its TCRdb copy is limited to in-frame clones, with some not included. The sample consists of around 390,000 clones, around nine tenths of them appearing once. Sequencing was done on a sample of PBMCs or T cells enriched from blood (not recorded which). The receptor set was obtained from a woman in her 50s who had recovered from COVID-19.

V usage is TRBV20-1 and J usage is TRBJ2-7; D unresolved. The CDR3 extends over 11 amino acids. The ends were cut back, 5 bases at V and 2 bases at J, with 7 bases in the middle. Germline CDR1 and CDR2: DFQATT and SNEGSKA (reference sequence). Here the CDR3 reads CSAVGPYEQYF. For the CDR3, the DNA is TGCAGTGCTGTGGGCCCCTACGAGCAGTACTTC.

J is TRBJ1-1 and V is TRBV5-1, with 10 positions matching TRBD1. The CDR3 loop spans 15 amino acids. CDR1 and CDR2 (germline): SGHRS, YFSETQ. The V and J ends lost 4 bases and 2 bases, in that order; junction bases with no gene match: 5. CDR3 DNA: TGCGCCAGCAGCGCCCGACAGGGGGCAAACACTGAAGCTTTCTTT. Translating it yields CASSARQGANTEAFF.

The chain is built from TRBV6-2 or TRBV6-3 and TRBJ1-5; D remains unclear. CDR3 length equals 12 residues. The germline V and J ends were trimmed by 0 bases and 6 bases, with 3 bases remaining between them. CDR1 is MNHEY, CDR2 SVGEGT, per germline. The CDR3: CASSYSSQPQHF. CDR3 nucleotide sequence: TGTGCCAGCAGTTACTCGAGTCAGCCCCAGCATTTT.

This clone was counted a few times. The rearrangement links TRBV12-3 or TRBV12-4 to TRBJ2-1, with D possibly being TRBD2 (5 bases). V gave up 3 bases and J gave up 4 bases, with 7 bases separating them. The CDR3 length is 13 residues. The CDR3 loop reads CASSFSGYNEQFF. CDR3 coding DNA: TGTGCCAGCAGTTTCAGCGGATACAATGAGCAGTTCTTC.

The chain has TRBV5-6 and TRBJ1-1; D unclear. Germline CDR1 is SGHDT and CDR2 is YYEEEE. The ends were cut back, 2 bases at V and 6 bases at J, with 5 bases in the middle. CDR3 length: 11 amino acids. CDR3 region: CASSFSAEAFF. DNA for the CDR3: TGTGCCAGCAGCTTTTCGGCTGAAGCTTTCTTT.

The V call is TRBV19, the J call TRBJ1-1; D not certain. The V gene lost 5 bases and the J gene lost 0 bases, with 7 bases spanning the gap. The CDR3 has 13 amino acids. The germline gives CDR1 LNHDA, CDR2 SQIVND (reference sequence). CDR3 bases: TGTGCCAGTAGTTCAGACATGAACACTGAAGCTTTCTTT. Protein product: CASSSDMNTEAFF.

V and J are TRBV3-1 (or the pseudogene TRBV3-2) and TRBJ2-2, with TRBD1 as a possible D gene (9 bases). Trimming took 4 bases from V and 3 from J, leaving 15 bases between them. CDR3 size: 16 residues. Germline-derived CDR1 and CDR2 are LGHDT and YNNKEL (reference sequence). The CDR3 nucleotides read TGTGCCAGCAGCCTTAGCGGGACAGGGCACACCGGGGAGCTGTTTTTT. As protein: CASSLSGTGHTGELFF.

The V gene is TRBV11-2, the J gene TRBJ2-1; possible D gene TRBD2, 5 bases. CDR1 is SGHAT, CDR2 FQNNGV, per germline. CDR3 length: 14 residues. V lost 1 base and J 7 bases, leaving 11 bases between the germline ends. CDR3 in DNA: TGTGCCAGCAGCTTAGGGCGATCGGGGAATGAGCAGTTCTTC. This codes for CASSLGRSGNEQFF.

In the case of this clone: The germline gene is not matched at one end of the junction; a read error may be the cause. The chain has TRBV7-7 and TRBJ2-1, with 12 nucleotides matching TRBD2. In germline, CDR1 is SSHAT, CDR2 FNYEAQ (reference sequence). This CDR3 region has 15 residues. The CDR3 coding sequence is TGTGCTAGCAGCTTAAGGACTAGCGGGGACAATGAGCAGTTCTTC. Translated, it gives CASSLRTSGDNEQFF.

This clone has only a few counts. The chain carries TRBV27 and TRBJ1-6; TRBD1 agrees at 7 bases. J was trimmed by 7 bases and V by 7 bases; bases with no gene match: 10. The CDR3 loop spans 15 amino acids. CDR1 and CDR2 (germline): MNHEY, SMNVEV (reference sequence). The CDR3 sequence is CASTIAGTVNSPLHF. The CDR3 region has the DNA TGTGCCAGCACCATAGCCGGGACAGTCAATTCACCCCTCCACTTT.

This chain links TRBV7-2 with TRBJ2-4, with a tentative D call TRBD2 (5 bases). CDR1 and CDR2 from the germline V gene are SGHTA and FQGNSA. The V end was cut by 2 bases, the J end by 8 bases, with 10 bases between. The CDR3 sequence is 13 residues long. In DNA, the CDR3 is TGTGCCAGCAGCTTATCGAGGGTGGACATTCAGTACTTC. Translating it yields CASSLSRVDIQYF.

The J gene is TRBJ1-2, the V gene TRBV25-1; 8 bases are shared with TRBD1. This CDR3 is 14 amino acids long. Trimming took 8 bases from V and 5 from J; bases not matched to a gene: 10. Germline CDR1 MGHDK, CDR2 SYGVNS. The CDR3 nucleotides read TGTGCCAGCGGACCCTCGGACAGGGATTATGGCTACACCTTC. This codes for CASGPSDRDYGYTF.

This clone was observed a single time. The chain carries TRBV6-2 or TRBV6-3 and TRBJ2-3; 15 bases map to TRBD2. The germline CDR1 and CDR2 sequences are MNHEY and SVGEGT. The CDR3 is 18 residues long. V was clipped by 4 bases and J by 2 bases; unmatched bases: 7. The DNA for the CDR3 is TGTGCCAGCAGTTCCGGACTAGCGGGGGGGCGGGACACAGATACGCAGTATTTT. This gives the protein CASSSGLAGGRDTDTQYF.

The chain carries TRBV5-4 and TRBJ2-5, with D hard to call. The CDR3 runs 14 residues. The germline gives CDR1 SGHNT, CDR2 YYREEE (reference sequence). V was cut by 0 bases and J by 2 bases, with 8 bases left in between. The DNA of the CDR3 is TGTGCCAGCAGCTTGGCCACCAGTCAAGAGACCCAGTACTTC. It is translated as CASSLATSQETQYF.

The chain combines TRBV12-5 with TRBJ2-7, with D possibly TRBD1 on 5 matching bases. Germline loops: CDR1 LGHNT, CDR2 FRNRAP. V lost 3 bases, J lost 2 bases, and 14 bases lay in between. The CDR3 has 15 residues. CDR3 loop: CASGFGPDSPYEQYF. The CDR3, as DNA: TGTGCTAGTGGTTTTGGACCCGACAGCCCCTACGAGCAGTACTTC. Full variable domain (remainder filled in from reference TRBV12-5 and TRBJ2-7): DARVTQTPRHKVTEMGQEVTMRCQPILGHNTVFWYRQTMMQGLELLAYFRNRAPLDDSGMPKDRFSAEMPDATLATLKIQPSEPRDSAVYFCASGFGPDSPYEQYFGPGTRLTVT.

A single count supports this clone. The chain uses TRBV9 and TRBJ2-2; 8 nucleotides line up with TRBD1. Trimming removed 2 bases from V and 0 bases from J; junction bases left unmatched: 6. Germline CDR1 is SGDLS and CDR2 is YYNGEE. The CDR3 is 17 amino acids. The CDR3, as DNA: TGTGCCAGCAGCGTCCCGGGACAGGCTCCGAACACCGGGGAGCTGTTTTTT. It specifies CASSVPGQAPNTGELFF.

This rearrangement joins TRBV7-2 to TRBJ1-1; D is unclear. The CDR3 totals 15 residues. V dropped 5 bases and J dropped 2 bases, with 15 bases sitting between them. Germline CDR1 is SGHTA and CDR2 is FQGNSA. Written as DNA, the CDR3 is TGTGCCAGCAGCCCCCCCGCACGGGGAAACACTGAAGCTTTCTTT. Protein product: CASSPPARGNTEAFF.

This chain links TRBV27 with TRBJ1-3; D possibly corresponds to TRBD1 (6 bases). CDR3 size: 16 residues. CDR1 is MNHEY, CDR2 SMNVEV, per germline (reference sequence). V lost 3 bases to trimming and J lost 0 bases, with 12 bases between them. CDR3 region: CASSLGHPTSGNTIYF. The DNA of the CDR3 is TGTGCCAGCAGTTTGGGACATCCAACCTCTGGAAACACCATATATTTT.